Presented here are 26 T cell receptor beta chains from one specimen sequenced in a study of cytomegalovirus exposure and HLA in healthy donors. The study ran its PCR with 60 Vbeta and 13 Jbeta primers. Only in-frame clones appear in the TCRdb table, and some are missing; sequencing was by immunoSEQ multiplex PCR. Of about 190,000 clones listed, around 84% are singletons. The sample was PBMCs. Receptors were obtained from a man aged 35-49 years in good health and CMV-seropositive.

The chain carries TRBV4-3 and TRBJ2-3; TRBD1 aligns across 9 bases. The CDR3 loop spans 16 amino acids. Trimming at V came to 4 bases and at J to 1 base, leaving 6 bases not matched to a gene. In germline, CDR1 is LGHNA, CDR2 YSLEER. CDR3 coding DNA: TGCGCCAGCAGCCTTAGGACAGGGGAGGGCACAGATACGCAGTATTTT. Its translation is CASSLRTGEGTDTQYF.

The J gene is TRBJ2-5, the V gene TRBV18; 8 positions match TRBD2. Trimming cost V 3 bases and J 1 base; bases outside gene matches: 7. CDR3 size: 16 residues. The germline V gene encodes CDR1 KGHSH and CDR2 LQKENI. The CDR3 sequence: CASSPEASGFQETQYF. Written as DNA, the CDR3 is TGTGCCAGCTCACCTGAAGCTAGCGGGTTCCAAGAGACCCAGTACTTC. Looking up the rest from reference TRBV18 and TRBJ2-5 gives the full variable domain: NAGVMQNPRHLVRRRGQEARLRCSPMKGHSHVYWYRQLPEEGLKFMVYLQKENIIDESGMPKERFSAEFPKEGPSILRIQQVVRGDSAAYFCASSPEASGFQETQYFGPGTRLLVL.

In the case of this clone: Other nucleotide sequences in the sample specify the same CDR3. The CDR3 loop reads CASSLRGNQPQHF. The CDR3 DNA reads TGTGCCAGCAGCTTGAGAGGCAATCAGCCCCAGCATTTT. This chain uses TRBV5-4 with TRBJ1-5; no definite D call. Germline V gene data show CDR1 as SGHNT and CDR2 as YYREEE (reference sequence). V was clipped by 1 base and J by 2 bases, with 4 bases between them. The length of the CDR3 is 13 residues.

The CDR3 sequence is CASSPVASGSYEQYF. CDR3 in DNA: TGTGCCAGCAGCCCTGTGGCTAGCGGATCCTACGAGCAGTACTTC. The chain has TRBV27 and TRBJ2-7, with 7 bases fitting TRBD2. V was pared by 6 bases and J by 1 base, with 9 bases of the junction left unmatched. This CDR3 is 15 amino acids long. In germline, CDR1 is MNHEY, CDR2 SMNVEV (reference sequence).

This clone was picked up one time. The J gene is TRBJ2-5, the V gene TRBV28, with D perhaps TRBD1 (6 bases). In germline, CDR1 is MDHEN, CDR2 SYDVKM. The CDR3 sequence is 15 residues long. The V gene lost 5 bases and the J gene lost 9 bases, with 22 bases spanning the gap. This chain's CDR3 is CASSAPQGLMVAQYF. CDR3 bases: TGTGCCAGCAGTGCTCCCCAGGGGCTAATGGTAGCCCAGTACTTC.

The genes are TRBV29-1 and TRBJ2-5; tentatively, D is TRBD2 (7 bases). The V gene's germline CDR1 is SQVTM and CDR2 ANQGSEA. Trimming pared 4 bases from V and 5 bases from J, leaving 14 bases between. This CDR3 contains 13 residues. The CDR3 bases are TGCAGCGTTGTGGGGGGGCTATGGGAGACCCAGTACTTC. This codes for CSVVGGLWETQYF.

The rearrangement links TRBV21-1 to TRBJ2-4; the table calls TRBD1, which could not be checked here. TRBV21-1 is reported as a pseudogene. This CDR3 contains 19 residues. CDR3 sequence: CASSKDKGVGLQAKNIQYF. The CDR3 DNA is TGTGCCAGCAGCAAAGACAAGGGGGTAGGCCTCCAGGCCAAAAACATTCAGTACTTC.

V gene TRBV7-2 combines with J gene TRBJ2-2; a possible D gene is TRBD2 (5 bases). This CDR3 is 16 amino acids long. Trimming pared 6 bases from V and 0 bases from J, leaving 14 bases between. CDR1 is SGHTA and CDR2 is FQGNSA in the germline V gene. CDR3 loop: CASSLAAQTNTGELFF. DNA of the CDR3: TGTGCCAGCAGTCTAGCAGCTCAGACGAACACCGGGGAGCTGTTTTTT.

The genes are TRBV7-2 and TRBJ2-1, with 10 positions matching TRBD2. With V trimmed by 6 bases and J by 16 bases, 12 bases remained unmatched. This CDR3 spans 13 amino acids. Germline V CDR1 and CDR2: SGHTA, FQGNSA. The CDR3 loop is CASSVTSGEKEFF. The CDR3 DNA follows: TGTGCCAGCAGTGTTACTAGCGGGGAGAAGGAATTCTTC.

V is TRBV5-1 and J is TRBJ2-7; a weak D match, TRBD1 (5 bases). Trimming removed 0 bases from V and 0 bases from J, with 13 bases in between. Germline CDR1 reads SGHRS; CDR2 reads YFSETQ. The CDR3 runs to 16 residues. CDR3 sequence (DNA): TGCGCCAGCAGCTTGGCCGGCAGGGTTAGCTCCTACGAGCAGTACTTC. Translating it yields CASSLAGRVSSYEQYF.

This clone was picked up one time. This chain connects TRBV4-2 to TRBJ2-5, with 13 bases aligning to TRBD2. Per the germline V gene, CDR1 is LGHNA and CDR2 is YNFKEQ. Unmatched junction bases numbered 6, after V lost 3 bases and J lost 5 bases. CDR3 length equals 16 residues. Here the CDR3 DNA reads TGTGCCAGCAGCCACCCGGGACTAGCGGGACGGGAGACCCAGTACTTC. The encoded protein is CASSHPGLAGRETQYF.

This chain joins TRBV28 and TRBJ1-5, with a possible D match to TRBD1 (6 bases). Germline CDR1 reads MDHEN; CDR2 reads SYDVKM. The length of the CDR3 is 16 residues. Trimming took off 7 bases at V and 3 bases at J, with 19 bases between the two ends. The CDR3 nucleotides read TGTGCCAGCACCGATACTAGCGGGGGCTCCAATCAGCCCCAGCATTTT. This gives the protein CASTDTSGGSNQPQHF.

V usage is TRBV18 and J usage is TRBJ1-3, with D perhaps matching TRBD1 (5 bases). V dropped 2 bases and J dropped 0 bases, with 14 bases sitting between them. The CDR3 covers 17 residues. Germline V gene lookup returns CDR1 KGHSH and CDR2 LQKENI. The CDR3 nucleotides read TGTGCCAGCTCACCAAAAGGACAAGATCTCTCTGGAAACACCATATATTTT. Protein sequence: CASSPKGQDLSGNTIYF.

CDR3 nucleotide sequence: TGTGCCAGCAGCTCCGGGACTGCCGCCTACGAGCAGTACTTC. It yields the protein CASSSGTAAYEQYF. The chain carries TRBV7-2 and TRBJ2-7, with D maybe TRBD2 (6 bases). Deletions cut 4 bases from V and 2 bases from J, with 12 bases between. The germline CDR1 and CDR2 sequences are SGHTA and FQGNSA. The CDR3 is made up of 14 amino acids.

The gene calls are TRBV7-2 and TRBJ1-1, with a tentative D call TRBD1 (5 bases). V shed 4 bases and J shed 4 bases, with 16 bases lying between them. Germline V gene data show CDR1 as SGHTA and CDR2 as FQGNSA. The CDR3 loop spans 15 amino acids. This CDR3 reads CASSSLGMGRTEAFF. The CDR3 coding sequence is TGTGCCAGCAGCTCCCTAGGAATGGGGCGCACTGAAGCTTTCTTT.

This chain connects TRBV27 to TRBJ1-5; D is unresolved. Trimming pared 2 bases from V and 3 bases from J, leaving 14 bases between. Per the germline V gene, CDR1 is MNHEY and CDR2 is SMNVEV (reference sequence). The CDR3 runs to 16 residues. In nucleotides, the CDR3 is TGTGCCAGCAGTTTAACAGAATATAGTGTCAATCAGCCCCAGCATTTT. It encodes CASSLTEYSVNQPQHF.

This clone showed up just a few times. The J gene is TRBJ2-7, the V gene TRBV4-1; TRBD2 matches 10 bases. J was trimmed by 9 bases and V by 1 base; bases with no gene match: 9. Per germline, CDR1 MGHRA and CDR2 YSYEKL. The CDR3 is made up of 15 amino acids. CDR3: CASSQAGTSAVGQYF. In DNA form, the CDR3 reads TGCGCCAGCAGCCAAGCCGGGACTAGCGCTGTAGGGCAGTACTTC.

CDR3: CASMEGINEKLFF. Written as DNA, the CDR3 is TGTGCCAGCATGGAGGGGATTAATGAAAAACTGTTTTTT. The chain joins TRBV6-1 to TRBJ1-4; weak D call: TRBD1 (5 bases). V dropped 7 bases and J dropped 4 bases, with 10 bases sitting between them. CDR3 length equals 13 residues. Germline CDR1 MNHNS, CDR2 SASEGT.

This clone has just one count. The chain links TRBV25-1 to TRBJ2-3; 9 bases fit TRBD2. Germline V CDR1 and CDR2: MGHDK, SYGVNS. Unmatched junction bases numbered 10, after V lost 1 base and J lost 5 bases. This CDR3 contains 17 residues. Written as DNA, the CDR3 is TGTGCCAGCAGTGAATCGGGCATCGGTAGCGGGAGAGATACGCAGTATTTT. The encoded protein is CASSESGIGSGRDTQYF.

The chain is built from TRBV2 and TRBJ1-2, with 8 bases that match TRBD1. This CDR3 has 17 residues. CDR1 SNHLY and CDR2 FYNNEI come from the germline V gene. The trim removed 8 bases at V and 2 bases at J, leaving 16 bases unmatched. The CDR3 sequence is CASWLSTGGDPNYGYTF. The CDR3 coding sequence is TGTGCCAGCTGGTTATCAACAGGGGGGGACCCGAACTATGGCTACACCTTC.

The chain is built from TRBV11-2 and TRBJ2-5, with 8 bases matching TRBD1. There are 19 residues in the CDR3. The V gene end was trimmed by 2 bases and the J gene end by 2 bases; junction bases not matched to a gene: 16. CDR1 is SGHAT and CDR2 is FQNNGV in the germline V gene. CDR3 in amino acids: CASSLKLTFSGGGQETQYF. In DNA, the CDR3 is TGTGCCAGCAGCTTAAAACTCACGTTCTCAGGGGGCGGTCAAGAGACCCAGTACTTC.

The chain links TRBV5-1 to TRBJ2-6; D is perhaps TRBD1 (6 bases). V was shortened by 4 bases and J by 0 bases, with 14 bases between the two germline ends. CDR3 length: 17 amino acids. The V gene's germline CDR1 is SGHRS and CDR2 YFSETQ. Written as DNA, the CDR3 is TGCGCCAGCAGCGACCGGGACACCTCCTCTGGGGCCAACGTCCTGACTTTC. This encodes CASSDRDTSSGANVLTF.

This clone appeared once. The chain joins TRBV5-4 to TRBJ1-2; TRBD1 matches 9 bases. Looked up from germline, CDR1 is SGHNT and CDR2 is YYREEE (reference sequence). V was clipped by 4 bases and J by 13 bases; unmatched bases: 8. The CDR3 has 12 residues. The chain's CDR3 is CASSPGQGSPTF. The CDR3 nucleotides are TGTGCCAGCAGCCCGGGACAGGGATCCCCCACCTTC.

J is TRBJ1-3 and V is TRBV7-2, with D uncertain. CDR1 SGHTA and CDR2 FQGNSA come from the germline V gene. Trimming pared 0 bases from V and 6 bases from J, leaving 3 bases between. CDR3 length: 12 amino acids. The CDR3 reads CASSLAQNTIYF. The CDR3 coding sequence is TGTGCCAGCAGCTTAGCCCAAAACACCATATATTTT.

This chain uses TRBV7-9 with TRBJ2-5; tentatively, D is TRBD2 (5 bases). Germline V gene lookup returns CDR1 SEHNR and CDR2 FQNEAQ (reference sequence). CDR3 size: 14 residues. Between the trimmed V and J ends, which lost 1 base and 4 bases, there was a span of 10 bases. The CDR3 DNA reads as TGTGCCAGCAGCTTAGGGGAACGGGGAGAGACCCAGTACTTC. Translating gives CASSLGERGETQYF.

CDR3 sequence: CASSYSSRLYNEQFF. The CDR3 coding sequence is TGTGCCAGCAGTTACTCCTCCAGGCTCTACAATGAGCAGTTCTTC. The J gene is TRBJ2-1, the V gene TRBV6-5; unclear D gene. Germline-derived CDR1 and CDR2 are MNHEY and SVGAGI. The CDR3 has 15 residues. V was pared by 0 bases and J by 3 bases, with 9 bases between.